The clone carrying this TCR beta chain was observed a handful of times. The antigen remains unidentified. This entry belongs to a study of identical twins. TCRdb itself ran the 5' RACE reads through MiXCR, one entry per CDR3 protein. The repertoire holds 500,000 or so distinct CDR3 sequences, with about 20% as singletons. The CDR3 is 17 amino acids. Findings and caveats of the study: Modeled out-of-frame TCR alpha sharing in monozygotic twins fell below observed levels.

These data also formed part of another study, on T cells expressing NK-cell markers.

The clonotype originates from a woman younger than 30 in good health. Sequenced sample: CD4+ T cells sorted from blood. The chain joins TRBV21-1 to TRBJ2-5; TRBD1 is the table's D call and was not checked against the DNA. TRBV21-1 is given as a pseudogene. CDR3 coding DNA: TGTGCCAGCAGCAAAGGGGGGTCAGGGCCTCTGGTGGAGACCCAGTACTTC. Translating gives CASSKGGSGPLVETQYF.